This passage covers 27 T cell receptor beta chains from one sample sequenced in a study of T cells after yellow fever vaccination. TCRdb re-called the 5' RACE reads with MiXCR, one entry per CDR3 protein. The top ten clones hold around 34% of a sample with around 63,000 distinct CDR3 sequences, approximately 7.4% of them seen once. Specimen: CD8+ T cells sorted from PBMCs, collected 15 days after the yellow fever booster vaccination. The receptors derive from a man in his thirties or forties who received the YFV17D yellow fever vaccine.

The chain employs TRBV5-6 and TRBJ2-5, with 7 bases that match TRBD2. Germline CDR1 SGHDT, CDR2 YYEEEE. The CDR3 runs 17 residues. Trimming at V came to 4 bases and at J to 0 bases, leaving 12 bases not matched to a gene. CDR3 region: CASSPGGVQPYQETQYF. The CDR3 DNA reads as TGTGCCAGCAGCCCTGGGGGGGTGCAGCCCTACCAAGAGACCCAGTACTTC.

The sample holds many counts of this clonotype. The gene calls are TRBV7-6 and TRBJ2-1; D possibly corresponds to TRBD2 (6 bases). Germline V gives CDR1 SGHVS, CDR2 FNYEAQ. The length of the CDR3 is 16 residues. With 0 bases removed from V and 0 bases from J, the gap between germline ends came to 9 bases. This CDR3 reads CASSLAGRSSYNEQFF. As DNA, the CDR3 is TGTGCCAGCAGCTTAGCGGGGAGGAGCTCCTACAATGAGCAGTTCTTC.

This clonotype has ten or more counts. Here the CDR3 reads CASSLPLAGASPGELFF. The CDR3 bases are TGTGCCAGCAGCCTTCCCTTAGCGGGAGCGAGTCCCGGGGAGCTGTTTTTT. V gene TRBV9 combines with J gene TRBJ2-2; 9 nucleotides align to TRBD2. The CDR3 runs to 17 residues. Germline V lookup: CDR1 SGDLS, CDR2 YYNGEE. Trimming removed 4 bases from V and 6 bases from J; junction bases left unmatched: 13.

This clonotype appeared many times. The chain combines TRBV7-9 with TRBJ2-1; 14 nucleotides match TRBD2. Germline-derived CDR1 and CDR2 are SEHNR and FQNEAQ (reference sequence). The CDR3 has 16 amino acids. Trimming took 8 bases from V and 4 from J; bases not matched to a gene: 7. The CDR3 here is CASGWTSGRRYNEQFF. The CDR3 bases are TGTGCCAGCGGCTGGACTAGCGGGAGGAGGTACAATGAGCAGTTCTTC.

This clonotype was counted at least ten times. The rearrangement links TRBV5-1 to TRBJ1-1; the match to TRBD1 covers 11 bases. The junction had 6 bases not matched to a gene; V was cut back by 7 bases and J by 4 bases. CDR1 and CDR2 (germline): SGHRS, YFSETQ. The CDR3 contains 14 residues. CDR3 in DNA: TGCGCCAGCTTCCCGGGGACAGGGGGCACTGAAGCTTTCTTT. Protein sequence: CASFPGTGGTEAFF.

This clonotype was observed many times. This chain joins TRBV19 and TRBJ1-2, with 8 bases that match TRBD1. CDR3 size: 15 residues. The trim removed 3 bases at V and 6 bases at J, leaving 9 bases unmatched. Germline CDR1 LNHDA, CDR2 SQIVND (reference sequence). CDR3 bases: TGTGCCAGTAGTATTACGGGCGACAGGGGCCATGGCTACACCTTC. Translated, it gives CASSITGDRGHGYTF.

This clonotype was counted ten times or more. CDR3 in DNA: TGTGCCAGCAGTTTGCGGGGAACTAGCGGGAGAGGGGCAGATACGCAGTATTTT. Protein: CASSLRGTSGRGADTQYF. V is TRBV27 and J is TRBJ2-3, with 11 bases fitting TRBD2. The CDR3 sequence is 18 residues long. Germline CDR1 MNHEY, CDR2 SMNVEV (reference sequence). V dropped 3 bases and J dropped 4; count of bases not matched to a gene: 12.

At least ten counts were recorded for this clonotype. The chain recombines TRBV7-8 with TRBJ2-7, with no clear D. Germline loops: CDR1 SGHVS, CDR2 FQNEAQ. This CDR3 region has 16 residues. The V end was cut by 4 bases, the J end by 3 bases, with 19 bases between. The CDR3 nucleotides are TGTGCCAGCAGCTCTTCTTACGAGTTAGGGATCTACGAGCAGTACTTC. Protein product: CASSSSYELGIYEQYF.

This clonotype has a count of ten or more. The rearrangement joins TRBV6-2 or TRBV6-3 to TRBJ1-1, with D hard to call. The germline V gene encodes CDR1 MNHEY and CDR2 SVGEGT. The ends were cut back, 4 bases at V and 1 base at J, with 10 bases in the middle. The CDR3 consists of 14 residues. CDR3 DNA: TGTGCCAGCAGTTTGTCGTCGGGGAACACTGAAGCTTTCTTT. It encodes CASSLSSGNTEAFF.

Comment on this clonotype: A junction end diverges from the germline sequence, so it may reflect a read error. CDR3 sequence reads: CASSYPQETRYF. As DNA, the CDR3 is TGTGCCAGCAGTTACCCCCAAGAGACCCGGTACTTC. This sequence joins TRBV6-2 or TRBV6-3 and TRBJ2-5; D remains ambiguous. Germline V CDR1 and CDR2: MNHEY, SVGEGT. This CDR3 is 12 amino acids long.

This clonotype was detected many times. The chain combines TRBV7-2 with TRBJ2-7; TRBD2 matches at 10 bases. Germline V gene data show CDR1 as SGHTA and CDR2 as FQGNSA. The CDR3 consists of 17 residues. The V gene end was trimmed by 0 bases and the J gene end by 3 bases; junction bases not matched to a gene: 8. The CDR3 DNA reads TGTGCCAGCAGCTTAGCTGCTAGCGGGAGCGGCCTCTACGAGCAGTACTTC. It is translated as CASSLAASGSGLYEQYF.

This clonotype has at least ten counts. V usage is TRBV7-3 and J usage is TRBJ1-2; D ambiguous. With 5 bases removed from V and 2 bases from J, the gap between germline ends came to 15 bases. The CDR3 sequence is 15 residues long. Looked up from germline, CDR1 is SGHTA and CDR2 is FQGTGA. The DNA of the CDR3 is TGTGCCAGCAGCCAAACGGCGGACGGAAACTATGGCTACACCTTC. It codes for CASSQTADGNYGYTF.

This clonotype has ten or more counts. V and J are TRBV7-2 and TRBJ2-3; D gene ambiguous. V lost 6 bases to trimming and J lost 5 bases, with 6 bases between them. The CDR3 has 11 amino acids. The germline gives CDR1 SGHTA, CDR2 FQGNSA. CDR3 DNA sequence: TGTGCCAGCAGGTGGGGAGATACGCAGTATTTT. It codes for CASRWGDTQYF.

This clonotype occurred many times. The chain joins TRBV20-1 to TRBJ1-5; D not certain. Per germline, CDR1 DFQATT and CDR2 SNEGSKA (reference sequence). There are 15 residues in the CDR3. V dropped 5 bases and J dropped 0 bases, with 14 bases sitting between them. In DNA, the CDR3 is TGCAGTGCTCATGAGGAGGGTGGTAGCAATCAGCCCCAGCATTTT. It is translated as CSAHEEGGSNQPQHF.

A note on this clonotype: A much larger clonotype is one base distant, so this may be a read error. The V call is TRBV7-2, the J call TRBJ2-5; no clear D. Trimming left V 2 bases short and J 5 bases short, with 15 bases between. The CDR3 has 15 residues. Germline loops: CDR1 SGHTA, CDR2 FQGNSA. This CDR3 is CASSLLGTPAETQYF. The CDR3, as DNA: TGTGCCAGCAGCTTATTGGGCACCCCAGCGGAGACCCAGTACTTC.

Note on this clonotype: With a much larger clone just one base away, this may be a read error. The chain couples TRBV9 to TRBJ2-7; 7 nucleotides match TRBD2. The CDR3 is 15 residues long. Germline V gives CDR1 SGDLS, CDR2 YYNGEE. The chain's CDR3 is CASRVLASGTDEQYF. The CDR3 DNA sequence: TGTGCCAGCCGCGTACTGGCTAGCGGAACAGACGAGCAGTACTTC.

The chain links TRBV10-3 to TRBJ2-7; TRBD1 matches 7 bases. J lost 6 bases, V lost 3 bases, and 11 bases had no gene match. The germline V gene has CDR1 ENHRY and CDR2 SYGVKD. The CDR3 loop spans 15 amino acids. The CDR3 loop is CAISDSDRTLGEQYF. Written as DNA, the CDR3 is TGTGCCATCAGTGATTCGGACAGGACCCTTGGCGAGCAGTACTTC.

This clonotype has only a few counts. The chain links TRBV24-1 to TRBJ1-4; D remains ambiguous. CDR1 and CDR2 from the germline V gene are KGHDR and SFDVKD. Deletions cut 4 bases from V and 8 bases from J, with 19 bases between. This CDR3 is 16 amino acids long. The CDR3 sequence: CATSDPPLSAGEKLFF. The CDR3 nucleotides are TGTGCCACCAGTGACCCCCCTCTCTCTGCCGGAGAAAAACTGTTTTTT.

This clonotype was counted only a few times. The rearrangement links TRBV28 to TRBJ2-5, with TRBD2 as a possible D gene (5 bases). Germline lookup yields CDR1 MDHEN and CDR2 SYDVKM. Trimming shortened V by 2 bases and J by 5 bases, and 9 bases separated the two germline ends. The CDR3 is 13 residues long. The CDR3 DNA follows: TGTGCCAGCAGTTTACGGGGAGTGGAGACCCAGTACTTC. Amino acids: CASSLRGVETQYF.

This clonotype was recorded many times. The chain uses TRBV7-9 and TRBJ2-7; 8 bases line up with TRBD1. V was pared by 3 bases and J by 5 bases, with 3 bases of the junction left unmatched. This CDR3 is 13 amino acids long. Germline V lookup: CDR1 SEHNR, CDR2 FQNEAQ (reference sequence). DNA of the CDR3: TGTGCCAGCAGCTTGGGACAGGCGAACGAGCAGTACTTC. It is translated as CASSLGQANEQYF. Combining the CDR3 with reference TRBV7-9 and TRBJ2-7 gives the whole variable domain DTGVSQNPRHKITKRGQNVTFRCDPISEHNRLYWYRQTLGQGPEFLTYFQNEAQLEKSRLLSDRFSAERPKGSFSTLEIQRTEQGDSAMYLCASSLGQANEQYFGPGTRLTVT.

The table lists this clonotype with many counts. The chain joins TRBV29-1 to TRBJ2-1, with 11 bases matching TRBD2. Germline-derived CDR1 and CDR2 are SQVTM and ANQGSEA. This CDR3 has 14 amino acids. V lost 4 bases, J lost 4 bases, and 3 bases stayed unmatched. The CDR3 coding sequence is TGCAGCGTTGTGGGGACTAGCGGATACAATGAGCAGTTCTTC. Translated: CSVVGTSGYNEQFF.

This clonotype was recorded at least ten times. The chain is built from TRBV7-9 and TRBJ1-6, with D unresolved. V was pared by 5 bases and J by 16 bases, with 15 bases between. This CDR3 is built from 12 residues. CDR1 and CDR2 (germline): SEHNR, FQNEAQ (reference sequence). The CDR3, as DNA: TGTGCCAGCAGCCCCCCCGACAAAAATCTCCACTTT. Its protein is CASSPPDKNLHF.

This sequence joins TRBV9 and TRBJ2-5; TRBD1 matches 7 bases. V lost 3 bases and J lost 1; bases outside the gene matches: 3. The CDR3 spans 14 residues. Germline V CDR1 and CDR2: SGDLS, YYNGEE. The CDR3 DNA sequence: TGTGCCAGCAGCGACCGGGACAGCCAAGAGACCCAGTACTTC. Encoded protein: CASSDRDSQETQYF.

This clonotype was detected many times. V is TRBV12-3 or TRBV12-4 and J is TRBJ2-7, with 13 bases aligning to TRBD2. This CDR3 contains 15 residues. J lost 7 bases, V lost 3 bases, and 6 bases had no gene match. This CDR3 is CASSLGLAGIGEQYF. Here the CDR3 DNA reads TGTGCCAGCAGTTTGGGACTAGCGGGAATAGGGGAGCAGTACTTC.

This clonotype was detected many times. V is TRBV4-3 and J is TRBJ2-7, with 11 bases that match TRBD1. The CDR3 runs 16 residues. Germline V gene sequence: CDR1 LGHNA, CDR2 YSLEER. J was trimmed by 2 bases and V by 4 bases; bases with no gene match: 7. The CDR3 sequence: CASSRLSGQGAYEQYF. The CDR3 DNA reads TGCGCCAGCAGCCGCCTATCGGGACAGGGGGCCTACGAGCAGTACTTC.

This clonotype has at least ten counts. This rearrangement joins TRBV20-1 to TRBJ2-5, with 8 bases fitting TRBD2. The CDR3 loop spans 14 amino acids. Per germline, CDR1 DFQATT and CDR2 SNEGSKA (reference sequence). After removal of 6 bases from V and 3 bases from J, the junction contained 9 bases not matched to a gene. This CDR3 reads CSAGNRAGEETQYF. DNA of the CDR3: TGCAGTGCAGGAAACCGAGCGGGGGAAGAGACCCAGTACTTC.

This clonotype was picked up many times. This chain joins TRBV14 and TRBJ2-5; 14 bases are shared with TRBD2. Trimming cost V 6 bases and J 2 bases; bases outside gene matches: 5. Germline values: CDR1 SGHDN, CDR2 FVKESK. The CDR3 extends over 16 amino acids. CDR3 DNA sequence: TGTGCCAGCAGTCGGACTAGCGGGAGGTTACAAGAGACCCAGTACTTC. It is translated as CASSRTSGRLQETQYF.